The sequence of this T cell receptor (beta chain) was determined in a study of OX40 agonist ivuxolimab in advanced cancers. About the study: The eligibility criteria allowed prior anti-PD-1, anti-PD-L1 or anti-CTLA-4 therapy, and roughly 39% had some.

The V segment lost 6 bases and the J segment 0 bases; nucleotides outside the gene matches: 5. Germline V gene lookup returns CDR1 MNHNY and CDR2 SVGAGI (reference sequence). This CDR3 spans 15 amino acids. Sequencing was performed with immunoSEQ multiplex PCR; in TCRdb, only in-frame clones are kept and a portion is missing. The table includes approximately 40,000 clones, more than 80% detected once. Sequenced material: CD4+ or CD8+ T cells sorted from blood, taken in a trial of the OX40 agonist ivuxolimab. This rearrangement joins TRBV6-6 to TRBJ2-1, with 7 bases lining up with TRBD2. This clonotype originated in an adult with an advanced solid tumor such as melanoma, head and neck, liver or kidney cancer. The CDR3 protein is CASRESGNSYNEQFF. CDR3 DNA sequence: TGTGCCAGCAGGGAAAGCGGGAACTCCTACAATGAGCAGTTCTTC.